Described below is a single T cell receptor (beta chain) sequence and its context. Its antigen remains unidentified. The CDR3 totals 14 residues. Per the germline V gene, CDR1 is SEHNR and CDR2 is FQNEAQ (reference sequence). V was pared by 5 bases and J by 1 base, with 10 bases between. The sample belongs to a study of T-cell memory formation after mild COVID-19. About the study: Clusters of TCRs were largely donor specific. Study-wide results and limits: CD4+ clones that contracted lay mainly in CM and EM; CD8+ ones lay in EMRA. The authors left the SARS-CoV-2 specificity of second-wave clones peaking on day 37 unconfirmed. Clones that shrank (day 15 to 85) were balanced CD4/CD8, whereas later expanders leaned CD4+.

MiXCR, applied by TCRdb to the 5' RACE reads, yields one record per CDR3 protein. The sample contains under 350,000 distinct CDR3 sequences, 15% to 20% of which appear only once. Source material: PBMCs or a T cell subset sorted from them (not recorded which). The chain joins TRBV7-9 to TRBJ2-3, with D maybe TRBD1 (6 bases). The source of this sequence is a man younger than 35 who had mild COVID-19 (a few samples of this study predate the infection). Cell type and time point are not known. CDR3 bases: TGTGCCAGCAGCCAGGGGAGTGGCACAGATACGCAGTATTTT. This translates into CASSQGSGTDTQYF.